This T cell receptor beta chain is from a study of vaccination effects on CD4 cells after COVID-19. Study background: Of the BNT162b2 and mRNA-1273 vaccines, participants received two doses of one or the other.

Prior to sequencing, the ViraFEST assay stimulated PBMC with viral peptide pools, which expanded the antigen-specific CD4+ T cells. The culture ran for 10 days, and then CD4+ T cells were isolated. Each vaccine recipient was nucleocapsid antibody negative and had no prior SARS-CoV-2 infection. Wells containing approximately 2 million PBMC each were cultured with 9 to 10 IU/ml IL-2 and 8.5 to 10 ug/ml peptides. Half the medium was replaced with IL-2 medium on days 3 and 7. Libraries were prepared by immunoSEQ multiplex PCR; TCRdb keeps only in-frame clonotypes and omits some of them. The data show about 63,000 clones, 60% to 80% seen once. Concerning this clone: The antigen is not known.

This CDR3 comprises 15 residues. CDR1 is MNHEY and CDR2 is SMNVEV in the germline V gene (reference sequence). V lost 5 bases and J 2 bases, leaving 13 bases between the germline ends. The clonotype comes from a human donor who received a COVID-19 vaccine. This sample comprised CD4+ T cells from PBMCs cultured with HCoV-OC43 spike peptides, obtained before COVID-19 vaccination. Subset reported: HCoV-OC43 spike overlapping peptide pool stimulation. The chain uses TRBV27 and TRBJ1-3; D unresolved. The CDR3 DNA sequence: TGTGCCAGCAGTCCACAACAGAGGCCTGGAAACACCATATATTTT. It codes for CASSPQQRPGNTIYF.